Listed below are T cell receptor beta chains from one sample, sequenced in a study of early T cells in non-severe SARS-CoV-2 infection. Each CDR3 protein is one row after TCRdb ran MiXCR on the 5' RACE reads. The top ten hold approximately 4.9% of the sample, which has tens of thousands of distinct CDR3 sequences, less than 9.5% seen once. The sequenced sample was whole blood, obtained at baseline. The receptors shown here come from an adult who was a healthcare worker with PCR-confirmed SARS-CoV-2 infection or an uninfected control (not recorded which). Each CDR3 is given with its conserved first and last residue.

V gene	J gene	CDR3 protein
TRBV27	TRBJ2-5	CASGRGQGVGETQYF
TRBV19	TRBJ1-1	CASSIDGTGVEAFF
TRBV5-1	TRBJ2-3	CASSLTSTDTQYF
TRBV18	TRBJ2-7	CASSLPSDEQYF
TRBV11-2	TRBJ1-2	CASSLAPRGPNYGYTF
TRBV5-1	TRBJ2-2	CASSLEGHTLNTGELFF
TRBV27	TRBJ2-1	CASSPAGGLDYNEQFF
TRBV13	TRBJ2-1	CASSPPPASDEQFF
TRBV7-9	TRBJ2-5	CASSFGTSGAWAETQYF
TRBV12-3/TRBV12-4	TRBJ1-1	CASRRRTENTEAFF
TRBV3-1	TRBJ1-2	CASSQVHVSGYTF
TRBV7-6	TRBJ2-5	CASSSLRAKTQYF
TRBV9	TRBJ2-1	CASSAPGLAGGLNEQFF
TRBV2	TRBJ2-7	CATGQEAYEQYF
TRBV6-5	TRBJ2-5	CASSYSPGGLGETQYF
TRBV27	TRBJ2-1	CASNQSPGLAGYNEQFF
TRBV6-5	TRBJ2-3	CATSMGGATDTQYF
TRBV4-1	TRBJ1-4	CASSHTPILGDEKLFF
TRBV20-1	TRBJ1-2	CSVNRPGGYTF
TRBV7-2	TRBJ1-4	CASSFGANNEKLFF
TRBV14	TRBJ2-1	CASSPTGIIFNEQFF
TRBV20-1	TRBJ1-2	CSASRGAGYTF
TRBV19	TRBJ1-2	CASSMSTGQFYGYTF
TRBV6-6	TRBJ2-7	CASSYPPGVTSYEQYF
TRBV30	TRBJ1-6	CAWSLLPGQSNSPLHF